Listed here is a single T cell receptor beta chain. There is no known antigen for this receptor. Nothing much larger sits one base from this clone, and base qualities are not available. This sample was included in a study of shared clonotypes between healthy human individuals (TCRdb year 2020). For context, the study as a whole: The cohort included three men and a couple of women between 18 and 49 years of age. For each donor, three plates each were used for CD4 naive and CD4 memory, two plates were used for CD8 naive, and one plate was used for CD8 memory. To estimate repertoire size and how much clonotypes are shared between individuals, the study performed deep sequencing of blood TCR repertoires from a few healthy adults. Libraries were prepared and TCR repertoires were sequenced by different laboratories using diverse techniques, in order to increase sequencing depth and limit assay-specific biases. Leukapheresis yielded between about 0.94 and 10 billion PBMCs per donor.

Per the germline V gene (reference sequence), LNHNV is the CDR1 and YYDKDF is the CDR2. At the junction V is shortened by 0 bases and J by 10 bases, with 13 bases in between. Inclusive of the bounding cysteine and phenylalanine, the CDR3 is 15 residues long. Only the CDR3 region is kept as DNA, spanning 45 bases read in frame from base 1. The donors were healthy, HIV-negative adults with no recently reported acute infections or vaccinations. Only Caucasian adults living in Nashville, Tennessee, USA were represented among the donors. CD4+ T cells were enriched through magnetic negative selection, after which naive cells were positively selected on CD45RA and the remaining negative fraction served as the memory subset. Blood was obtained by leukapheresis, after which PBMCs were separated by Ficoll-Histopaque density gradient centrifugation and cryopreserved in liquid nitrogen vapor phase. Analytical flow cytometry was used to check the purity and quantity of every magnetically sorted T cell population. Genomic DNA was isolated from each sorted fraction and quantified by UV absorbance on a Nanodrop 2000c.

Beyond this particular receptor, the publication reports: Pairwise subsampling indicated that sequencing depth was expected to affect the degree of clonotype sharing among donors. Naive subsets generally had larger estimated clonotype richness than memory subsets did. Because the study included only a small number of donors, the genetic and exposure-history diversity represented was limited. Clonotypes shared by all four sorted-subset donors showed higher generation probabilities than non-shared clonotypes. Sharing across several donors was observed for about 4.8% of naive CD4, over 3% of naive CD8, over 2% of memory CD4, and less than 0.45% of memory CD8 clonotypes. Rarefaction of sorted-subset datasets indicated incomplete sequencing despite the large sequencing depth. Sampling was limited to blood, and TCR repertoires in tissue likely differ from TCR repertoires in blood.

Using the deep immunoSEQ assay, TCR CDR3 regions were amplified from genomic DNA by multiplex PCR. Extracted genomic DNA from each cell subset was distributed evenly across all wells of several immunoSEQ 96-well plates, and each plate was treated as a replicate. For sorted subsets, approximately 190 ng of genomic DNA, equivalent to 25,000 to 35,000 T cell genomes, went into each replicate PCR. Purified libraries were measured with a Qubit 3.0 fluorometer, size-checked on a Bioanalyzer 2100, and measured again with the KAPA Library Quantification kit. Every immunoSEQ 96-well plate was sequenced on a dedicated single-read 150-cycle Illumina NextSeq 550 flow cell. The study's own analysis went as follows. Because the immunoSEQ output held only junctional sequences and lacked quality scores, the filtering could not match the filtering applied to full-length reads. Sequences were annotated with PyIR, a Python wrapper for IgBLAST v1.9, using IMGT germline references to assign V/J genes and CDR3. Reads with weak V/J assignments (E-value above 1e-6), missing CDR3, stop codons, out-of-frame junctions, or ambiguous translated residues were removed. V3J clonotypes were defined as sequences sharing the same inferred V gene, J gene, and CDR3 amino acid sequence. To compute the percentage overlap between repertoires, the number of shared unique clonotypes was divided by the size of the smaller repertoire. RTK rarefaction, the Chao1 estimator, and Recon v2.1 estimates of unobserved clonotypes were used to assess repertoire richness. Generation probabilities were computed with OLGA for all TCRbeta clonotypes obtained by the gDNA method from several donors. The clones in this table, taken by TCRdb from immuneACCESS, are in-frame only. Not every clone is retained; where verified, under half of the shortfall comes from an unresolved V gene, and the cause of the rest is unknown. That table is the source of V, J and clone size, and D and trimming were worked out from the DNA. The sample includes under 2,500,000 clones, with approximately 94% observed a single time. Together, the top ten hold roughly 0.13% of the sample.

The sequence was collected from a man in his late teens or twenties in good health. Sequencing input: naive CD4+ T cells sorted from blood. Reading the label with the study, this specimen's cell subset or site is: CD45RA+ positively selected. The rearrangement joined TRBV15 to TRBJ1-6; the D gene identity is not certain. The bases are TGTGCCACCAGCAGAGATCCACTGGGGTTATCACCCCTCCACTTT. Translated, it reads CATSRDPLGLSPLHF.